This T cell receptor (beta chain) is from a study of shared clonotypes between healthy human individuals. Study results and limitations: Naive subsets typically showed greater estimated richness than memory subsets. A reduction in generation probabilities was seen for non-shared clonotypes relative to those shared by all four donors.

The CDR3 loop spans 11 amino acids. The germline V gene has CDR1 DFQATT and CDR2 SNEGSKA (reference sequence). V was pared by 6 bases and J by 1 base, with 6 bases between. As to this clone: As yet, its antigen is unknown. The same CDR3 is also encoded by other DNA sequences in this sample.

Sequencing was performed with immunoSEQ multiplex PCR; in TCRdb, only in-frame clones are kept and a portion is missing. The table lists under 650,000 clones, around 96% of them singletons. Those who donated were healthy HIV-negative adults, with no recent acute infections or vaccinations reported. V gene TRBV20-1 combines with J gene TRBJ1-1; D unresolved. The clonotype originates from a woman in her twenties or thirties in good health. Sequenced: naive CD4+ T cells sorted from blood. Indicated subset: CD45RA+ positively selected. The CDR3 coding sequence is TGCAGTGCCCCACAGAACACTGAAGCTTTCTTT. This gives the protein CSAPQNTEAFF.